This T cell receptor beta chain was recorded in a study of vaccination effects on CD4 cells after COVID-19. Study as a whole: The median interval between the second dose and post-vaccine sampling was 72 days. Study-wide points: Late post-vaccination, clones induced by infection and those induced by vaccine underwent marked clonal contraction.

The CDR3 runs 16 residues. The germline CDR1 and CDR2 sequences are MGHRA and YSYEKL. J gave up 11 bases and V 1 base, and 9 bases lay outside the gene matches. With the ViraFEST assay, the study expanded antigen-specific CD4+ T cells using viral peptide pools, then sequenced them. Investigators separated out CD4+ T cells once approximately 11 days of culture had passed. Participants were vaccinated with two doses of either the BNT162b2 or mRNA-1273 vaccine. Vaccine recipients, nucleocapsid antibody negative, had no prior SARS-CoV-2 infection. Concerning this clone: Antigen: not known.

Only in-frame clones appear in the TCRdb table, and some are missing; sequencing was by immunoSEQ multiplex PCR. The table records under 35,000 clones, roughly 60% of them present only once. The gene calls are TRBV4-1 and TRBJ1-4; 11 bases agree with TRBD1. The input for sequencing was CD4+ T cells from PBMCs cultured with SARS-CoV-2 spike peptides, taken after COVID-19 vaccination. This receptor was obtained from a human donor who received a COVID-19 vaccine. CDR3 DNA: TGCGCCAGCAGCCAAGTGAGGGGGACAGGGGGGGAGAAACTGTTTTTT. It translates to CASSQVRGTGGEKLFF.